This T cell receptor (beta chain) was recovered during a study of T cells in localized non-small cell lung cancer. Per the germline V gene, CDR1 is MNHEY and CDR2 is SMNVEV (reference sequence). The CDR3 length is 19 residues. The V gene end was trimmed by 0 bases and the J gene end by 4 bases; junction bases not matched to a gene: 11. Profiled with immunoSEQ multiplex PCR; TCRdb holds only in-frame clones, not every one. The data contain tens of thousands of clones, 84% of them singletons. This clonotype originated in a man aged 35 to 69 with stage I lung adenocarcinoma. J is TRBJ2-1 and V is TRBV27; TRBD2 matches at 11 bases. This sample comprised peripheral blood, obtained before any cancer treatment. The CDR3 spells CASSLSGGVAGGFYNEQFF. In DNA, the CDR3 is TGTGCCAGCAGTTTATCCGGTGGGGTAGCGGGAGGGTTTTACAATGAGCAGTTCTTC.